This TCR beta chain was recovered during a study of shared clonotypes between healthy human individuals. Points on this clone: Its antigen remains unidentified.

Trimming took 5 bases from V and 0 from J, leaving 8 bases between them. CDR1 is MNHEY, CDR2 SMNVEV, per germline (reference sequence). This CDR3 contains 13 residues. Naive CD8 cells lacked CD45RO and underwent positive selection for CCR7, leaving out terminally differentiated effector memory CD45RA+ cells. Generated by immunoSEQ multiplex PCR, the TCRdb table keeps only in-frame clones and is missing some. The table records 1.5 million to 2.5 million clones, roughly 94% of them present only once. Overall study findings and caveats: Clonotype sharing across a few donors was observed for around 5.1% of naive CD4 clonotypes. Donor clonotype sharing was expected to depend on sequencing depth. Compared with memory subsets, naive subsets generally had larger estimated richness.

This TCR was sampled from a man aged 18 to 29 in good health. The sequencing sample was made of naive CD8+ T cells sorted from blood. The gene calls are TRBV27 and TRBJ2-7, with D hard to call. CDR3 nucleotides: TGTGCCAGCAGTACCCATCCCTCCTACGAGCAGTACTTC. This translates into CASSTHPSYEQYF.